The 9 T cell receptor beta chains given below trace back to one sample, sequenced in a study of monozygotic twins with inflammatory bowel disease (dated 2019 in TCRdb). The library was made by 5' RACE. Instrument used: Illumina HiSeq 2500. The reads were reprocessed in TCRdb, with one entry per CDR3 protein sequence and no accompanying DNA. The sample has fewer than 200,000 distinct CDR3 sequences on record. Under 3.5% of the sample lies in the top ten. Source material: blood. These receptors were taken from a human donor with ulcerative colitis or Crohn's disease, or a healthy co-twin of an affected twin (not recorded which).

The CDR3 protein is CASSLLALAGTDTQYF. The chain uses TRBV27 and TRBJ2-3; TCRdb reports TRBD2, a call that lacks DNA to check it against. There are 16 residues in the CDR3. Germline V gene lookup returns CDR1 MNHEY and CDR2 SMNVEV (reference sequence).

The chain combines TRBV6-5 with TRBJ1-1; TCRdb's assignment of TRBD1 cannot be checked, as there is no DNA. The CDR3 contains 14 residues. Looked up from germline, CDR1 is MNHEY and CDR2 is SVGAGI. The CDR3 reads CASSWGRADTEAFF.

The gene calls are TRBV5-1 and TRBJ2-7; TCRdb calls TRBD1, which cannot be checked without DNA. The CDR3 runs 14 residues. Germline assignment: CDR1 SGHRS and CDR2 YFSETQ. This chain's CDR3 is CASRQQGTTYEQYF.

This rearrangement joins TRBV20-1 to TRBJ1-4. Germline values: CDR1 DFQATT, CDR2 SNEGSKA (reference sequence). The CDR3 contains 14 residues. CDR3: CSARDFESDEKLFF.

This chain joins TRBV5-1 and TRBJ2-3; the D call of TRBD2 rests on TCRdb alone, since no DNA is present to check it. The CDR3 covers 17 residues. Germline V CDR1 and CDR2: SGHRS, YFSETQ. CDR3 loop: CASSLGLASGVTDTQYF.

This chain links TRBV28 with TRBJ1-4. From germline, CDR1 is MDHEN and CDR2 SYDVKM. CDR3 length: 12 residues. The CDR3 reads CASMRLNEKLFF.

J is TRBJ2-5 and V is TRBV11-3; TCRdb's D gene call, TRBD1, goes unchecked for lack of DNA. The CDR3 is 14 residues long. Germline V gives CDR1 SGHNT, CDR2 YENEEA. The CDR3: CTSSFRDLSETQYF.

The chain recombines TRBV29-1 with TRBJ1-5; as DNA is missing, the TRBD1 call by TCRdb cannot be tested. The CDR3 runs to 13 residues. The V gene's germline CDR1 is SQVTM and CDR2 ANQGSEA. This CDR3 is CSVARGSNQPQHF.

The chain uses TRBV2 and TRBJ2-1; without DNA, the TCRdb call of TRBD1 cannot be checked. This CDR3 is built from 14 residues. Germline V gene lookup returns CDR1 SNHLY and CDR2 FYNNEI. CDR3 sequence reads: CASRPPQLRDEQFF.